This is a list of T cell receptor beta chains from one sample in a study of cytomegalovirus exposure and HLA in healthy donors. Sequenced by immunoSEQ multiplex PCR; TCRdb stores in-frame clones only, minus some. Among tens of thousands of clones listed, 86% were seen once. Sequencing input: PBMCs. The source is a woman between 40 and 50 years old in good health and CMV-seropositive. CDR3s include the opening cysteine and the closing phenylalanine or tryptophan. Fields, in order: D gene, clone size, V gene, J gene, CDR3 protein, CDR3 DNA. The D gene is left open where the match is weak. The listing skips clone size in some rows; elsewhere it reads once, few, many or a size class.

-	-	TRBV11-2	TRBJ1-2	CASSATTGGYTF	TGTGCCAGCAGCGCGACGACAGGTGGCTACACCTTC
-	-	TRBV4-3	TRBJ1-6	CASSQDLGANSPLHF	TGCGCCAGCAGCCAAGATCTGGGGGCTAATTCACCCCTCCACTTT
-	once	TRBV27	TRBJ1-6	CASSLYPGGNSPLHF	TGTGCCAGCAGTTTATACCCCGGGGGTAATTCACCCCTCCACTTT
-	-	TRBV7-9	TRBJ2-7	CASSLATGSYEQYF	TGTGCCAGCAGCTTAGCTACAGGGAGCTACGAGCAGTACTTC
-	-	TRBV7-2	TRBJ2-3	CASSLAASTTDTQYF	TGTGCCAGCAGTTTAGCGGCCAGTACCACAGATACGCAGTATTTT
-	-	TRBV5-1	TRBJ1-1	CASSLDGSGGEAFF	TGCGCCAGCAGCTTGGACGGCAGCGGAGGTGAAGCTTTCTTT
-	-	TRBV15	TRBJ2-7	CATSIGGVDEQYF	TGTGCCACCAGCATTGGCGGGGTAGACGAGCAGTACTTC
TRBD2	-	TRBV19	TRBJ2-1	CASSRKRGTGEQFF	TGTGCCAGTAGTAGAAAGCGGGGGACCGGTGAGCAGTTCTTC
-	-	TRBV5-8	TRBJ2-7	CASSPGVSPFSSYEQYF	TGTGCCAGCAGCCCTGGAGTCAGTCCTTTCTCATCATACGAGCAGTACTTC
TRBD1	-	TRBV5-6	TRBJ2-3	CASSLGRTGTPLGTDTQYF	TGTGCCAGCAGCTTGGGTAGGACAGGGACTCCCCTAGGCACAGATACGCAGTATTTT
-	-	TRBV19	TRBJ2-1	CASSNGAGAGNEQFF	TGTGCCAGTAGTAACGGGGCGGGGGCCGGGAATGAGCAGTTCTTC
-	-	TRBV15	TRBJ1-1	CATSRGEGHNEAFF	TGTGCCACCAGCAGGGGGGAGGGACATAATGAAGCTTTCTTT
-	-	TRBV9	TRBJ2-5	CASSPGQNQETQYF	TGTGCCAGCAGCCCAGGACAAAACCAAGAGACCCAGTACTTC
TRBD1	-	TRBV25-1	TRBJ2-2	CASGQGGWAGELFF	TGTGCCAGCGGACAGGGGGGGTGGGCCGGGGAGCTGTTTTTT
-	once	TRBV5-6	TRBJ2-2	CASSLVAANTGELFF	TGTGCCAGCAGCTTGGTCGCGGCGAACACCGGGGAGCTGTTTTTT
-	-	TRBV18	TRBJ2-3	CASSPRQETDTQYF	TGTGCCAGCTCACCACGACAGGAGACAGATACGCAGTATTTT
TRBD1	-	TRBV30	TRBJ1-2	CAWSAPGQGPAGTF	TGTGCCTGGAGTGCCCCGGGACAGGGTCCCGCGGGCACCTTC
-	-	TRBV7-6	TRBJ1-1	CASKRGPDTEAFF	TGTGCCAGCAAAAGGGGTCCTGACACTGAAGCTTTCTTT
-	-	TRBV5-4	TRBJ1-5	CASSSLGQPQHF	TGTGCCAGCAGCTCCCTCGGGCAGCCCCAGCATTTT
-	-	TRBV2	TRBJ2-7	CASNNGGFNYEQYF	TGTGCCAGCAACAATGGGGGCTTCAACTACGAGCAGTACTTC
TRBD1	-	TRBV6-5	TRBJ1-4	CASSSGTGGEKLFF	TGTGCCAGCAGTTCCGGGACAGGGGGCGAAAAACTGTTTTTT
-	-	TRBV29-1	TRBJ2-7	CSVEDGAGSSYEQYF	TGCAGCGTTGAAGATGGGGCAGGCAGCTCCTACGAGCAGTACTTC